Shown below are 8 T cell receptor beta chains from a single sample sequenced in a study of T-cell reconstitution after alpha-beta-depleted transplantation in children (TCRdb year 2016). The library was obtained by PCR. Sequencer: Illumina HiSeq 2500. TCR library preparation used molecular barcoding, with unique molecular identifiers applied to normalize quantification of the TCRbeta repertoire. The raw public data were reprocessed by TCRdb itself: fastp quality trimming at Q25, MiXCR clonotype calling, in-frame beta chains only. Under each unique CDR3 protein, matching rows form one entry showing the most common genes and DNA. Here the sample has over 200,000 distinct CDR3 sequences; over 15% occur a single time. Of the sample, around 45% falls within the top ten clones. The intended sense of this specimen's treatment or condition label: allogeneic hematopoietic cell transplantation with graft depleted of TCRalphabeta T cells and CD19 B cells.

The specimen was PBMCs, mostly from graft donor cells, collected 360 days after TCRalphabeta/CD19-depleted stem cell transplant. These receptors were collected from a male patient aged 2-15 years who had a stem cell transplant for acute lymphoblastic leukemia, so the T cells may come from the graft donor.

The CDR3 protein is CASKGLNTEAFF. Here the CDR3 DNA reads TGTGCCAGCAAGGGATTGAACACTGAAGCTTTCTTT. V and J are TRBV12-3 or TRBV12-4 and TRBJ1-1; D not certain. V lost 7 bases, J lost 0 bases, and 6 bases lay in between. CDR3 size: 12 residues.

This clonotype was counted between two and nine times. V is TRBV29-1 and J is TRBJ2-7, with D perhaps matching TRBD1 or TRBD2 (5 bases each). V was cut by 0 bases and J by 5 bases, with 14 bases left in between. The CDR3 covers 14 residues. Germline CDR1 and CDR2: SQVTM and ANQGSEA. The CDR3 region has the DNA TGCAGCGTTGAAGAGCCAGGGCCGGGGCACGAGCAGTACTTC. It yields the protein CSVEEPGPGHEQYF.

Turning to this clonotype: An end of the junction does not agree with germline; a read error may underlie this. The chain recombines TRBV20-1 with TRBJ2-7, with 9 bases that match TRBD1. CDR3 length: 14 amino acids. From germline, CDR1 is DFQATT and CDR2 SNEGSKA (reference sequence). CDR3 coding DNA: TGCAGTGCAAGAGTCGACAGGGGGTCCTACGAGCAGTACTTC. As protein: CSARVDRGSYEQYF.

The sample holds a few counts of this clonotype. The V gene is TRBV20-1, the J gene TRBJ2-5; D ambiguous. Deletions cut 0 bases from V and 7 bases from J, with 9 bases between. Germline CDR1 reads DFQATT; CDR2 reads SNEGSKA (reference sequence). The CDR3 is 12 amino acids. The CDR3 here is CSAREGTGTQYF. CDR3 bases: TGCAGTGCTAGAGAGGGTACGGGGACCCAGTACTTC.

The V and J genes are TRBV9 and TRBJ2-1; a weak D match, TRBD2 (6 bases). Per germline, CDR1 SGDLS and CDR2 YYNGEE. Between the trimmed V and J ends, which lost 0 bases and 8 bases, there was a span of 9 bases. The CDR3 covers 13 residues. The DNA of the CDR3 is TGTGCCAGCAGCGTAGGAGGGGAGGATGAGCAGTTCTTC. Encoded protein: CASSVGGEDEQFF.

This clonotype was seen more than once but under ten times. The chain recombines TRBV7-9 with TRBJ1-4; 7 nucleotides match TRBD1. V lost 5 bases and J lost 3; bases outside the gene matches: 6. This CDR3 is 15 amino acids long. Germline loops: CDR1 SEHNR, CDR2 FQNEAQ (reference sequence). In DNA, the CDR3 is TGTGCCAGCAGCATCCGACAGGGACCTAATGAAAAACTGTTTTTT. Amino acid sequence: CASSIRQGPNEKLFF. Full variable domain (missing parts from reference TRBV7-9 and TRBJ1-4): DTGVSQNPRHKITKRGQNVTFRCDPISEHNRLYWYRQTLGQGPEFLTYFQNEAQLEKSRLLSDRFSAERPKGSFSTLEIQRTEQGDSAMYLCASSIRQGPNEKLFFGSGTQLSVL.

The rearrangement links TRBV4-2 to TRBJ2-1; D gene unclear. Germline CDR1 and CDR2: LGHNA and YNFKEQ. The CDR3 length is 15 residues. V shed 2 bases and J shed 0 bases, with 8 bases lying between them. Here the CDR3 DNA reads TGTGCCAGCAGCCAACTAAGTTCCTCCTACAATGAGCAGTTCTTC. Protein sequence: CASSQLSSSYNEQFF.

V usage is TRBV27 and J usage is TRBJ2-1, with D maybe TRBD1 (5 bases). CDR3 length equals 15 residues. V dropped 4 bases and J dropped 6 bases, with 16 bases sitting between them. From germline, CDR1 is MNHEY and CDR2 SMNVEV (reference sequence). This CDR3 reads CASSSRLRELNEQFF. The CDR3 DNA follows: TGTGCCAGCAGTTCACGACTCAGGGAACTCAATGAGCAGTTCTTC.